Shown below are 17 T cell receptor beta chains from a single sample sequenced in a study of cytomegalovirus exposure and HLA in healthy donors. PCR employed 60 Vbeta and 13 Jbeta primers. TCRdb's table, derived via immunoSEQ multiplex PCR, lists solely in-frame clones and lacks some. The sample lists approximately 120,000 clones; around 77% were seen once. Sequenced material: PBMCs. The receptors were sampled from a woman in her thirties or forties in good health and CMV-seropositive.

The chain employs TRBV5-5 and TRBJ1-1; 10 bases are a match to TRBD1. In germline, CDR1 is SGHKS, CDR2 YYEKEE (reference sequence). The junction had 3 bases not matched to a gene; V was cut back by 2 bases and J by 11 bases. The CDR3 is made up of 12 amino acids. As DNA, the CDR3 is TGTGCCAGCAGCTTTTCGGGACAGGGGGCTTTCTTT. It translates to CASSFSGQGAFF.

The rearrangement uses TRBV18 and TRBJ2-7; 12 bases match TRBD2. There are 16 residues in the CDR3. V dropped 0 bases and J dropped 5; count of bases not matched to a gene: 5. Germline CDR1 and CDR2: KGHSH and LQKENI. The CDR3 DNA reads TGTGCCAGCTCACCACCCGCCCTAGCGGGAGGGCACGAGCAGTACTTC. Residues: CASSPPALAGGHEQYF.

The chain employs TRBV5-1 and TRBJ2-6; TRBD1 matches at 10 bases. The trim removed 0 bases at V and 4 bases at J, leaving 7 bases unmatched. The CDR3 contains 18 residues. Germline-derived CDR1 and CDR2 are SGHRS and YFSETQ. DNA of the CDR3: TGCGCCAGCAGCTTGGGGGACAGGGGCCGGCCCGGGGCCAACGTCCTGACTTTC. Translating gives CASSLGDRGRPGANVLTF.

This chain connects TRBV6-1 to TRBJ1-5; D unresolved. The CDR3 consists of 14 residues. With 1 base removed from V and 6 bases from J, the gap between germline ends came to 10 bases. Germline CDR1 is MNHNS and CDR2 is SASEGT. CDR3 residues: CASSEGSSGQPQHF. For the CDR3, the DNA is TGTGCCAGCAGTGAAGGAAGTAGTGGTCAGCCCCAGCATTTT.

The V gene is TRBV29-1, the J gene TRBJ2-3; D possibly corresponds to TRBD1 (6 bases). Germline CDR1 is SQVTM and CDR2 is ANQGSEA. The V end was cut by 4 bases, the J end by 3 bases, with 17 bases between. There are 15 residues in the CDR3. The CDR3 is CSVAGGQSGTDTQYF. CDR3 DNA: TGCAGCGTTGCGGGTGGACAGAGTGGGACAGATACGCAGTATTTT.

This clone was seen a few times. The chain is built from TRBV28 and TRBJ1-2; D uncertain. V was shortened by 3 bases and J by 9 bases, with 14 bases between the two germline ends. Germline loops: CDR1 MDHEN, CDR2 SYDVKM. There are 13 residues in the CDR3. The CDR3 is CASSLNVPGSYTF. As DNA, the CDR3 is TGTGCCAGCAGTTTGAATGTCCCCGGGAGCTACACCTTC.

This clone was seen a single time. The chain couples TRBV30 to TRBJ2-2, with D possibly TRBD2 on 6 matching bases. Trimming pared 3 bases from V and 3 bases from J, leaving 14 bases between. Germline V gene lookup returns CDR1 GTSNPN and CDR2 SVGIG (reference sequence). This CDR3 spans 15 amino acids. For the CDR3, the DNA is TGTGCCTGGAGGTCGGCGGGGACCGACACCGGGGAGCTGTTTTTT. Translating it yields CAWRSAGTDTGELFF.

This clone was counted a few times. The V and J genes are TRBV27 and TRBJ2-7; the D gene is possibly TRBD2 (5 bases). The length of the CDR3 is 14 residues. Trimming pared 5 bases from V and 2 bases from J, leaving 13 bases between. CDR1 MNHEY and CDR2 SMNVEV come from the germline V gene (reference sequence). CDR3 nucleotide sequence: TGTGCCAGCAGTCCGGGGTTATTGGCCTACGAGCAGTACTTC. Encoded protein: CASSPGLLAYEQYF.

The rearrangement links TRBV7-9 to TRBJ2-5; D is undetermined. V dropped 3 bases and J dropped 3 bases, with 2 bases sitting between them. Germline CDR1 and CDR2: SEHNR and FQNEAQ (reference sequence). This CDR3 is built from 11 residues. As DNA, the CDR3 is TGTGCCAGCAGCTTCAAAGAGACCCAGTACTTC. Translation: CASSFKETQYF.

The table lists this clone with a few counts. CDR3 in DNA: TGTGCCTGGAGTCCGCGACAGGGGACGGACGAGCAGTACTTC. Protein product: CAWSPRQGTDEQYF. This sequence joins TRBV30 and TRBJ2-7, with 8 bases aligning to TRBD1. The CDR3 sequence is 14 residues long. Losses at the gene ends were 2 bases for V and 5 bases for J; bases not matched to a gene: 8. Germline CDR1 reads GTSNPN; CDR2 reads SVGIG (reference sequence).

CDR3 sequence (DNA): TGTGCCAGCAGCTCTATCTTAGGACAGGGGGGCACTGAAGCTTTCTTT. This codes for CASSSILGQGGTEAFF. The chain recombines TRBV5-6 with TRBJ1-1, with TRBD1 matching 10 bases. The germline CDR1 and CDR2 sequences are SGHDT and YYEEEE. CDR3 length equals 16 residues. With V trimmed by 3 bases and J by 4 bases, 9 bases remained unmatched.

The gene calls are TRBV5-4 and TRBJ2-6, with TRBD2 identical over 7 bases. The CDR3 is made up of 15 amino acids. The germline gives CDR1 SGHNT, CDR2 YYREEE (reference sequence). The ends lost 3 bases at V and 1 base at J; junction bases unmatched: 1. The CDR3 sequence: CASSSGGSGANVLTF. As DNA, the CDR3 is TGTGCCAGCAGCTCGGGGGGTTCTGGGGCCAACGTCCTGACTTTC.

The CDR3, as DNA: TGTGCCACCAGCAGAGATGGGCAAACTGGAAACACCATATATTTT. Encoded protein: CATSRDGQTGNTIYF. The chain carries TRBV15 and TRBJ1-3; D is uncertain. Trimming cost V 0 bases and J 2 bases, with 8 bases left between them. The germline V gene has CDR1 LNHNV and CDR2 YYDKDF (reference sequence). The CDR3 loop spans 15 amino acids.

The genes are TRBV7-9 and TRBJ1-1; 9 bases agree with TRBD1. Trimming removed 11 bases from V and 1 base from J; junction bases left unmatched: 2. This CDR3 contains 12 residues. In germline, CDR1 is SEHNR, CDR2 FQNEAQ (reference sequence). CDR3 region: CAAGQGNTEAFF. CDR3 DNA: TGTGCCGCGGGACAGGGGAACACTGAAGCTTTCTTT.

The CDR3 reads CASSTRRTGRNEQFF. Here the CDR3 DNA reads TGTGCCAGCAGTACTCGCCGGACAGGGAGGAATGAGCAGTTCTTC. This chain uses TRBV6-5 with TRBJ2-1; TRBD1 aligns across 8 bases. CDR3 length: 15 amino acids. The germline gives CDR1 MNHEY, CDR2 SVGAGI. The J segment lost 7 bases and the V segment lost 5 bases, leaving 10 bases of the junction unmatched.

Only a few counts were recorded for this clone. The CDR3 bases are TGTGCCAGTAGTACCCGGACAGGGGGGAATGGCTACACCTTC. This encodes CASSTRTGGNGYTF. V is TRBV19 and J is TRBJ1-2, with 10 bases aligning to TRBD1. The CDR3 length is 14 residues. Germline CDR1 LNHDA, CDR2 SQIVND (reference sequence). J was trimmed by 6 bases and V by 4 bases; bases with no gene match: 5.

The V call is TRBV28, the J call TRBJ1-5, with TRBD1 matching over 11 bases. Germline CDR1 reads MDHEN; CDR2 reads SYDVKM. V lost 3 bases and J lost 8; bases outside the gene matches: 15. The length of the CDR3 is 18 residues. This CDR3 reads CASSFPRSRDRGLEPQHF. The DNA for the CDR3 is TGTGCCAGCAGTTTCCCCCGTTCCCGGGACAGGGGGTTGGAGCCCCAGCATTTT.